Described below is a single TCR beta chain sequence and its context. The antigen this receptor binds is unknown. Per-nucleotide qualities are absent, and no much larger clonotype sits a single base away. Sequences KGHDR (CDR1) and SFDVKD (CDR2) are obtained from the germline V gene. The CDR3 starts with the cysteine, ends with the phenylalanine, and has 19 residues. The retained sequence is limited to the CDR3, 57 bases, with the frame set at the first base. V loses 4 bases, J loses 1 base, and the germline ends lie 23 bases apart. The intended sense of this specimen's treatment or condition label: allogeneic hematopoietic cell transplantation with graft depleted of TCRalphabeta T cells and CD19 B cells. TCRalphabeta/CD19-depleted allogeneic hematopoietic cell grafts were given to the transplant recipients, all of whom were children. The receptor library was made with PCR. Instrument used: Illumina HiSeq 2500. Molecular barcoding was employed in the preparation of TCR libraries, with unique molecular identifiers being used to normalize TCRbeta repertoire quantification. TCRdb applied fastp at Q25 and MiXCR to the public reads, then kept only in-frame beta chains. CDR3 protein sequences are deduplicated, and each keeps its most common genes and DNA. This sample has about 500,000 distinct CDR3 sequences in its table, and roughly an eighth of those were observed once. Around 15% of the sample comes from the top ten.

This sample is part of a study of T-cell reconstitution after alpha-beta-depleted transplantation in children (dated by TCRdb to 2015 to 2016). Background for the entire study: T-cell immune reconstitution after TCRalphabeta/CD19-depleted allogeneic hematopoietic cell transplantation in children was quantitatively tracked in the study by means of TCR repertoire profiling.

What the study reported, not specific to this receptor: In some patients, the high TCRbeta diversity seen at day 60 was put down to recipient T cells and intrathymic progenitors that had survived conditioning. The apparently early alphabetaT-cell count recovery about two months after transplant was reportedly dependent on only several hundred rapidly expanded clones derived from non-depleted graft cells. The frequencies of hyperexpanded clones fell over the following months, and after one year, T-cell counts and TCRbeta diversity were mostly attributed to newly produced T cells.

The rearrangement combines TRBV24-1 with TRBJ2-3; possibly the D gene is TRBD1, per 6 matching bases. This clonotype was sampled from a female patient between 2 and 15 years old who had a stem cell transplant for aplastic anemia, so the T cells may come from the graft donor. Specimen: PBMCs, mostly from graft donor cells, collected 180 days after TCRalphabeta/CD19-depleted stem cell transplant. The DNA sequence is TGTGCCACCAGTGAACCCCCCGACAGGCCCACGCCGGGCACAGATACGCAGTATTTT. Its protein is CATSEPPDRPTPGTDTQYF.